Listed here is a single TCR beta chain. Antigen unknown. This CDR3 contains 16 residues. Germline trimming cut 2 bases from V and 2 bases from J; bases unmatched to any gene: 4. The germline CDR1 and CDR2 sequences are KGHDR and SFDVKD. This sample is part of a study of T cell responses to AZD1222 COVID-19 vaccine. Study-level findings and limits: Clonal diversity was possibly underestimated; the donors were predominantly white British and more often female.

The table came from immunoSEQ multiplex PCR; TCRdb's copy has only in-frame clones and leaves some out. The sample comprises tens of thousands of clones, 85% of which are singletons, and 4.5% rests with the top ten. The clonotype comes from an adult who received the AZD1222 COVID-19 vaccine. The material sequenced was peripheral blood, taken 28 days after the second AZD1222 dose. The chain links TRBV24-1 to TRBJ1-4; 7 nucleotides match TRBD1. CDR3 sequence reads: CATSDSTGATNEKLFF. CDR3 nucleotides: TGTGCCACCAGTGATTCCACAGGGGCCACTAATGAAAAACTGTTTTTT.